This T cell receptor beta chain was retrieved from a study of regulatory T cells in long-lasting Graves disease. Study-wide points: Gene preferences differed: TRBV28, TRBJ1-2, TRBJ2-5 in persistent cases. Investigators studied peripheral blood only, not thyroid tissue.

The CDR3 has 17 amino acids. The V and J ends lost 4 bases and 0 bases, in that order; junction bases with no gene match: 10. Germline CDR1 reads MGHRA; CDR2 reads YSYEKL. This clonotype was seen many times. Its cognate antigen is unknown. This sample's time point: newly diagnosed GD, antithyroid drugs for less than 3 months. RNA extracted from PBMCs served as the sequencing template. Both iRepertoire HTBI primers and Arm-PCR of CDR3 regions were used to build the TCR beta libraries. TCRdb reprocessed the multiplex PCR reads with MiXCR, giving one entry per CDR3 protein. The table includes roughly 250,000 distinct CDR3 sequences, 15% to 20% detected once. These same records also appear under a second study, on T cells in Graves' hyperthyroidism and ophthalmopathy. That source reports: The primer set for the first-round RT-PCR of the TCR CDR3 was HTBI.

The sequences come from peripheral blood mononuclear cells (PBMCs), collected at new diagnosis, from a patient treated with antithyroid drugs. The V and J genes are TRBV4-1 and TRBJ2-3; 7 positions match TRBD2. This TCR came from a woman aged 25-40 years with Graves disease. CDR3 sequence: CASSRESSGASTDTQYF. The CDR3 DNA sequence: TGCGCCAGCAGCCGGGAATCGAGCGGGGCAAGCACAGATACGCAGTATTTT.